This TCR beta chain was recovered during a study of T cells in Graves' hyperthyroidism and ophthalmopathy. Turning to this clonotype: Its cognate antigen is unknown.

An absence of ophthalmopathy progression within 18 months meant stable Graves' hyperthyroidism. Recently diagnosed hyperthyroidism of less than 2 months' duration affected patients aged 18 to 65. In making diagnoses, clinical symptoms, serum thyroxine and TRAb, thyroid ultrasound and orbital computed tomography were all used. Notes on the study in general: Ophthalmopathy was distinguished from stable hyperthyroidism by 13 V-J signatures.

TCR beta CDR3 region amplification was performed from RNA transcripts. RT-PCR in the first round (using the HTBI primer set) targeted the TCR CDR3. In TCRdb, the multiplex PCR reads were re-called with MiXCR into one record per CDR3 protein. Of roughly 740,000 distinct CDR3 sequences in the sample, over 15% are singletons; the top ten hold approximately 8%. With 4 bases removed from V and 0 bases from J, the gap between germline ends came to 14 bases. Looked up from germline, CDR1 is SGDLS and CDR2 is YYNGEE. This CDR3 comprises 16 residues. The V and J genes are TRBV9 and TRBJ2-1; weak D call: TRBD2 (6 bases). The sequencing sample was made of blood. This sequence was found in a man aged 18 to 29 with Graves' hyperthyroidism. CDR3 nucleotides: TGTGCCAGCAGCCCCCAAGCGGGTTACTCCTACAATGAGCAGTTCTTC. Protein product: CASSPQAGYSYNEQFF.